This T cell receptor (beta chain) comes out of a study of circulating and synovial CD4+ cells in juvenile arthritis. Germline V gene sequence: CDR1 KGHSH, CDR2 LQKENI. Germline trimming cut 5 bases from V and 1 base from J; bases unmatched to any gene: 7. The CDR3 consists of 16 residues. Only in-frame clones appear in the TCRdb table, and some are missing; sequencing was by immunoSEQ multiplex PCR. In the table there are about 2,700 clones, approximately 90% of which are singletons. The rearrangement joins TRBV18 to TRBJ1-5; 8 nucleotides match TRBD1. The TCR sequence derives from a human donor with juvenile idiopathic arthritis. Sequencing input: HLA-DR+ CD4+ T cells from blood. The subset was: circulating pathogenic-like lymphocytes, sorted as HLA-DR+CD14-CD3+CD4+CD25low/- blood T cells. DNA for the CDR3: TGTGCCAGCTCAAACACAGGGGGTAGGAGCAATCAGCCCCAGCATTTT. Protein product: CASSNTGGRSNQPQHF. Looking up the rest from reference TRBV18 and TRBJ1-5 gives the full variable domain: NAGVMQNPRHLVRRRGQEARLRCSPMKGHSHVYWYRQLPEEGLKFMVYLQKENIIDESGMPKERFSAEFPKEGPSILRIQQVVRGDSAAYFCASSNTGGRSNQPQHFGDGTRLSIL.